This entry describes one T cell receptor (beta chain). The germline V gene has CDR1 SGDLS and CDR2 YYNGEE. After removal of 4 bases from V and 3 bases from J, the junction contained 6 bases not matched to a gene. This CDR3 is 14 amino acids long. These data originate in a study of blood T cell repertoires in COVID-19. Profiled with immunoSEQ multiplex PCR; TCRdb holds only in-frame clones, not every one. The repertoire has 200,000 to 300,000 clones, 86% of them found once; the top ten carry around 1.5%. The sequence came from a woman aged 55-69 years who had recovered from COVID-19. The sequenced material came from peripheral blood. The chain has TRBV9 and TRBJ2-7, with 8 bases fitting TRBD2. This chain's CDR3 is CASSRGGAGYEQYF. The CDR3 region has the DNA TGTGCCAGCAGCCGGGGGGGGGCCGGCTACGAGCAGTACTTC.